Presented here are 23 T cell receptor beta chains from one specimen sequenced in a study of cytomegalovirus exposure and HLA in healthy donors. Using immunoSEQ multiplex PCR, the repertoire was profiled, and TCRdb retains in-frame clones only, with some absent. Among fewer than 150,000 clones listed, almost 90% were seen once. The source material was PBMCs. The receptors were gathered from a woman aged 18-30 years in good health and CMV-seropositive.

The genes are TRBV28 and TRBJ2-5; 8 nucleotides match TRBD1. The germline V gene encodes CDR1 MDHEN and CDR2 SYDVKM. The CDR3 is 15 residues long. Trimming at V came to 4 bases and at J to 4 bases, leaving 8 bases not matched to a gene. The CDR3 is CASSSGTGISETQYF. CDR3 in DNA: TGTGCCAGCAGTTCCGGGACAGGAATCTCAGAGACCCAGTACTTC.

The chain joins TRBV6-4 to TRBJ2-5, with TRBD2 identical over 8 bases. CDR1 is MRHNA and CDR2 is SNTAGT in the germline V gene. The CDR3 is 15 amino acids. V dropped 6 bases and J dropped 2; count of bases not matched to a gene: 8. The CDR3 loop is CASSLGSGEQETQYF. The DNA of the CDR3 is TGTGCCAGCAGCCTCGGTAGCGGGGAACAAGAGACCCAGTACTTC.

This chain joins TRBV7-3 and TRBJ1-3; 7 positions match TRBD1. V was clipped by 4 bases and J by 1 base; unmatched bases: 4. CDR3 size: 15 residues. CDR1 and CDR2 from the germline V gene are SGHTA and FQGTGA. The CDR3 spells CASSSARGSGNTIYF. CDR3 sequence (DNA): TGTGCCAGCAGCTCCGCCAGGGGGTCTGGAAACACCATATATTTT.

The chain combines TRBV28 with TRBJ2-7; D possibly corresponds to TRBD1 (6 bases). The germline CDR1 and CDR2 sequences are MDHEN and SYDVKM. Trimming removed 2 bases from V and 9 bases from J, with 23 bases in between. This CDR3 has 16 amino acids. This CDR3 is CASSLPWTARRDGQYF. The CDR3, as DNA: TGTGCCAGCAGTTTACCATGGACAGCCCGCCGAGATGGGCAGTACTTC.

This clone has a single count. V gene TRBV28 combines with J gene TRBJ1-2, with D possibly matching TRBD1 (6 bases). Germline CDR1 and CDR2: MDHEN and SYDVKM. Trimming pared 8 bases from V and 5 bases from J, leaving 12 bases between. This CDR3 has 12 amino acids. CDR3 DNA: TGTGCCAGCCGCGACAGGAGGTATGGCTACACCTTC. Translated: CASRDRRYGYTF.

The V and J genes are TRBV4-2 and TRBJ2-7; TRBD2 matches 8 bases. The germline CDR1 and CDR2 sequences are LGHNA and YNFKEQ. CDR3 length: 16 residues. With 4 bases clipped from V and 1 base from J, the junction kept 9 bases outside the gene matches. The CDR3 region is CASSREAGATSYEQYF. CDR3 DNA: TGTGCCAGCAGCCGAGAAGCGGGGGCTACTTCCTACGAGCAGTACTTC.

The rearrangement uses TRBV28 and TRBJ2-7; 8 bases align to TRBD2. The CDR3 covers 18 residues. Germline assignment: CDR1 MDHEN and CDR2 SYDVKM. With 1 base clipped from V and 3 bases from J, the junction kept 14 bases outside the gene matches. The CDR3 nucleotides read TGTGCCAGCAGTTTATTATCGGCGGGACTAGTTAATCTCTACGAGCAGTACTTC. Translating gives CASSLLSAGLVNLYEQYF.

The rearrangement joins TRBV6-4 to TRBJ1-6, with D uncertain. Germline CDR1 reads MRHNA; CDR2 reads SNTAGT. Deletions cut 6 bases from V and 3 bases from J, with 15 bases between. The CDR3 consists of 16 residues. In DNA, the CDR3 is TGTGCCAGCAGGGCTAGAGCCCAGAACTATAATTCACCCCTCCACTTT. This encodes CASRARAQNYNSPLHF.

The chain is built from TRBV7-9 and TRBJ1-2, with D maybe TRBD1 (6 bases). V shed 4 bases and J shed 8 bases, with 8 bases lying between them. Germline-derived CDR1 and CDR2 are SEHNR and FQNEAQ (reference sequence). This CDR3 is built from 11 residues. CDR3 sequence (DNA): TGTGCCAGCAGCTCGAGGGGGGGCTACACCTTC. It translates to CASSSRGGYTF. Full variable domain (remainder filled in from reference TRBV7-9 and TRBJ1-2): DTGVSQNPRHKITKRGQNVTFRCDPISEHNRLYWYRQTLGQGPEFLTYFQNEAQLEKSRLLSDRFSAERPKGSFSTLEIQRTEQGDSAMYLCASSSRGGYTFGSGTRLTVV.

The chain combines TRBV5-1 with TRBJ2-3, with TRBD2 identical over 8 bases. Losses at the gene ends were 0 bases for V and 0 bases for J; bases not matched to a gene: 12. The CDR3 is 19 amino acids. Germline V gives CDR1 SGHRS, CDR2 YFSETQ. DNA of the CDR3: TGCGCCAGCAGCTTGGGAAAGCGGGAGTGGGGTTTTAGCACAGATACGCAGTATTTT. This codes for CASSLGKREWGFSTDTQYF.

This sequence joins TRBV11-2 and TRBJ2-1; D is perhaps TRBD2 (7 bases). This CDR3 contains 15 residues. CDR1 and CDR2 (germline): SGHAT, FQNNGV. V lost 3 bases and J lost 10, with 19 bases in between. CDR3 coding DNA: TGTGCCAGCAGCTTCCCGGGGGGCCTTCGAGGGGAGCAGTTCTTC. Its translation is CASSFPGGLRGEQFF.

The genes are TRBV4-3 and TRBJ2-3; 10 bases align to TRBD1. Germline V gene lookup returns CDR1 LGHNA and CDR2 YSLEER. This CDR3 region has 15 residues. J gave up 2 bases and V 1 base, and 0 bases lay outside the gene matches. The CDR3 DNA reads TGCGCCAGCAGCCAAGGACAGGGGGCCACAGATACGCAGTATTTT. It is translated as CASSQGQGATDTQYF.

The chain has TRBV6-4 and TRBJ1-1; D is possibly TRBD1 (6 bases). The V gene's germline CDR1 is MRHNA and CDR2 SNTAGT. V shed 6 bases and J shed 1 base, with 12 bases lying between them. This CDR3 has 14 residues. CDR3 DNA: TGTGCCAGCAGCGAACAGGGCGGGAACACTGAAGCTTTCTTT. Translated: CASSEQGGNTEAFF.

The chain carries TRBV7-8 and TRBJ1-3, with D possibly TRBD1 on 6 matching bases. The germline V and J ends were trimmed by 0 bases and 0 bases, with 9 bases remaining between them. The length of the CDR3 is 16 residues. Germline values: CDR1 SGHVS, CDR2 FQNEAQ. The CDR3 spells CASSLAQGSSGNTIYF. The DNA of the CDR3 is TGTGCCAGCAGCTTAGCGCAGGGGAGCTCTGGAAACACCATATATTTT. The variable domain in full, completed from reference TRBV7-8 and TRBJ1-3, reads GAGVSQSPRYKVAKRGQDVALRCDPISGHVSLFWYQQALGQGPEFLTYFQNEAQLDKSGLPSDRFFAERPEGSVSTLKIQRTQQEDSAVYLCASSLAQGSSGNTIYFGEGSWLTVV.

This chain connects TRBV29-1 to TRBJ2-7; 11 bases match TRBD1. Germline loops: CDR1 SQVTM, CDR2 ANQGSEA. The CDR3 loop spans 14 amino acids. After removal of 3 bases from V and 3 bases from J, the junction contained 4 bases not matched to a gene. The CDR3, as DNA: TGCAGCGTTGACCCCGGGACAGGGGGCTACGAGCAGTACTTC. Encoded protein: CSVDPGTGGYEQYF.

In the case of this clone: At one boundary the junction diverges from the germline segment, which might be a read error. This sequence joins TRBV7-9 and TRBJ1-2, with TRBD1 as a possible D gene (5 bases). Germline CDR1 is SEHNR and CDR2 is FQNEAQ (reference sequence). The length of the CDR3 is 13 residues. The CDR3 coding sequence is TGTGCCAGCAGCTTGCCGGGGGAGTATGACTACACCTTC. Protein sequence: CASSLPGEYDYTF.

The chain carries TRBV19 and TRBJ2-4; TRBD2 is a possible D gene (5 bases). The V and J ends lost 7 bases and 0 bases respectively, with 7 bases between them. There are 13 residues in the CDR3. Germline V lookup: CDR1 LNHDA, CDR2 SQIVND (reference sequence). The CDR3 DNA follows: TGTGCCAGTACAGCGGTAGCCAAAAACATTCAGTACTTC. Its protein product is CASTAVAKNIQYF.

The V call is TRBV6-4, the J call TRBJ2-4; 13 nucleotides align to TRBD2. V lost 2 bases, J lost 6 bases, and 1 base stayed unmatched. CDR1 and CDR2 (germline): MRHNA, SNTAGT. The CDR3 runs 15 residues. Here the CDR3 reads CASSDTSGGANIQYF. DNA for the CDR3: TGTGCCAGCAGTGACACTAGCGGGGGGGCAAACATTCAGTACTTC.

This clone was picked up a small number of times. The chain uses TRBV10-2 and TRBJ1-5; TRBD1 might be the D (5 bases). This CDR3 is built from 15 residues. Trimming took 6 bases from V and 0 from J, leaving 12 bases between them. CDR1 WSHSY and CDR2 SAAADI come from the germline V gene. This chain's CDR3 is CASRDLQGSNQPQHF. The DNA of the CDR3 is TGCGCCAGCAGAGACCTTCAGGGTAGCAATCAGCCCCAGCATTTT.

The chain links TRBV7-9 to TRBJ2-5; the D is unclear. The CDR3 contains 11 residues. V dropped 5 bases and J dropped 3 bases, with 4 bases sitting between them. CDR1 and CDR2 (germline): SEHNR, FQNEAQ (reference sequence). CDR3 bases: TGTGCCAGCAGCCCTAAAGAGACCCAGTACTTC. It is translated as CASSPKETQYF.

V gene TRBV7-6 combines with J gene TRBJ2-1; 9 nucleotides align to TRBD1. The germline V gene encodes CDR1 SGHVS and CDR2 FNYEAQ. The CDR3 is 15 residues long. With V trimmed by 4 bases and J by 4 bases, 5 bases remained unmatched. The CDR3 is CASSSPGQGYNEQFF. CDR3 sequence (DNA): TGTGCCAGCAGCTCTCCGGGACAGGGTTACAATGAGCAGTTCTTC.

The CDR3 DNA reads TGTGCCTGGAGTACACAGGGGAGATCATCCTATGGCTACACCTTC. It yields the protein CAWSTQGRSSYGYTF. The rearrangement joins TRBV30 to TRBJ1-2, with 7 nucleotides matching TRBD1. The CDR3 extends over 15 amino acids. Germline CDR1 GTSNPN, CDR2 SVGIG (reference sequence). V lost 2 bases, J lost 4 bases, and 10 bases stayed unmatched.

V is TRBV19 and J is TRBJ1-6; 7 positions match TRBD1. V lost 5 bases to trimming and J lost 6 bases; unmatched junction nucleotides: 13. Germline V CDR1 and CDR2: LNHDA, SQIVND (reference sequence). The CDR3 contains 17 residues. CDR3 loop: CASSDADWGDSNSPLHF. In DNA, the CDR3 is TGTGCCAGTAGTGACGCCGACTGGGGGGACAGTAATTCACCCCTCCACTTT.